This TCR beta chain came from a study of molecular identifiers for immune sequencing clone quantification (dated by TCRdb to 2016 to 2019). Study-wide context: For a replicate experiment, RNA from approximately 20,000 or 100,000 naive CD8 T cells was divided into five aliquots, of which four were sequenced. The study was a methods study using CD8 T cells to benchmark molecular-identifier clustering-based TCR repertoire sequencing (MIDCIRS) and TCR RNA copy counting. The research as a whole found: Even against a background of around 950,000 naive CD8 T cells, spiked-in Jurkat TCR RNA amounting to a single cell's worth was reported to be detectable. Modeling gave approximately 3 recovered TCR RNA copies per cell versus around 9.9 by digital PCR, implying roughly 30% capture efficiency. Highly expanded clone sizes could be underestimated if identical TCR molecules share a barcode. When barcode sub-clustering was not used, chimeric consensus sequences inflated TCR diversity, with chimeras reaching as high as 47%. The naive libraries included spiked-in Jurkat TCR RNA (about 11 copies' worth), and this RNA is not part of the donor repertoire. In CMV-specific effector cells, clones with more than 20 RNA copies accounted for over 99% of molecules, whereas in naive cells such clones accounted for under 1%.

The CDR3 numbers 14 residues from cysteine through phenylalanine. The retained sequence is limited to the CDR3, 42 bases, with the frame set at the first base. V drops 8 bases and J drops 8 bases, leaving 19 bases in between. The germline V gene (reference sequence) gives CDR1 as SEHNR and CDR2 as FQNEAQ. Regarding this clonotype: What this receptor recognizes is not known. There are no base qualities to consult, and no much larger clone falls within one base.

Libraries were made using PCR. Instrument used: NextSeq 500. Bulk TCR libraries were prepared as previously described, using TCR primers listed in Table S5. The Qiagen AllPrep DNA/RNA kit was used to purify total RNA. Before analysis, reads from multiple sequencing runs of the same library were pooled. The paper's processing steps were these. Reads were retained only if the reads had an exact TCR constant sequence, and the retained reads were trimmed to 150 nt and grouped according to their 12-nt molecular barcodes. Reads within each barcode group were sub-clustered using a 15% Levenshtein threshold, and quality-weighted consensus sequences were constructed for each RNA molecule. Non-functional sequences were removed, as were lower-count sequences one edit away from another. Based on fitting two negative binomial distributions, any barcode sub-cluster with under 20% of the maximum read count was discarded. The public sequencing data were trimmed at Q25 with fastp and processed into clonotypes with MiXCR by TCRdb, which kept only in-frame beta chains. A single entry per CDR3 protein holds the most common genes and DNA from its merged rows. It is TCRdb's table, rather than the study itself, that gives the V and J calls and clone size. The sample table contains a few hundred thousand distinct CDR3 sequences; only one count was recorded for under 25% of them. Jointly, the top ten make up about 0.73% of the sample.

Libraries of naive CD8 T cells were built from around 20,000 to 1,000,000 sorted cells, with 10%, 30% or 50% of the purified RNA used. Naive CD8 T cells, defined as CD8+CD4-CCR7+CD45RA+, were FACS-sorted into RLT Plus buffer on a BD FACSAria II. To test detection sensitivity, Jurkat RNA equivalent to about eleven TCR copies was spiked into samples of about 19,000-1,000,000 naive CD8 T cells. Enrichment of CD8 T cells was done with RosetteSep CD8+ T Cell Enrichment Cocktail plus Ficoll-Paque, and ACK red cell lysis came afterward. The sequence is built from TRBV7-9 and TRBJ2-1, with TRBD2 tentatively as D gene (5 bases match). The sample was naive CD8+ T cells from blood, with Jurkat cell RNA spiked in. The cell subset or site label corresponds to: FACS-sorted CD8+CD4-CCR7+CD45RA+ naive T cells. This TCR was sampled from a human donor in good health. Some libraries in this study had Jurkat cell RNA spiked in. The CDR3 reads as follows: CASEGPYDVDEQFF. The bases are TGTGCCAGCGAGGGCCCGTACGACGTGGATGAGCAGTTCTTC.